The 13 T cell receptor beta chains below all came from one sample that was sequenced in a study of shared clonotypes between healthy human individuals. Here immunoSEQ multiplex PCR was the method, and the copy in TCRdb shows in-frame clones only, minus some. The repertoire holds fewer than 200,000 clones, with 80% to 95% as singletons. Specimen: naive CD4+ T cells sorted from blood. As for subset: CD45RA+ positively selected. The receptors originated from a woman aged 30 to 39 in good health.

CDR3 sequence reads: CASSPSHLGTGNTIYF. The CDR3 DNA reads TGTGCCAGCTCACCAAGTCACCTTGGGACTGGAAACACCATATATTTT. This chain joins TRBV18 and TRBJ1-3; D remains ambiguous. The germline V gene encodes CDR1 KGHSH and CDR2 LQKENI. V was cut by 2 bases and J by 2 bases, with 13 bases left in between. This CDR3 is built from 16 residues.

The chain's CDR3 is CASSPGPHEKLFF. The CDR3 nucleotides read TGTGCCAGCTCTCCGGGTCCCCATGAAAAACTGTTTTTT. This chain joins TRBV18 and TRBJ1-4; D is ambiguous. Germline V gives CDR1 KGHSH, CDR2 LQKENI. The ends were cut back, 6 bases at V and 6 bases at J, with 11 bases in the middle. The CDR3 has 13 residues.

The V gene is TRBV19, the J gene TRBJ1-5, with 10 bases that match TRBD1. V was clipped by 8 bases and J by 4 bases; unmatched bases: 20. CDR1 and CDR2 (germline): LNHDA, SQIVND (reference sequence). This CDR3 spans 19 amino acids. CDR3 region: CASGARGAGTGVRNQPQHF. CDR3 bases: TGTGCCAGTGGTGCACGTGGGGCCGGGACAGGGGTAAGGAATCAGCCCCAGCATTTT. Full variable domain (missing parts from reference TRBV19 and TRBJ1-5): DGGITQSPKYLFRKEGQNVTLSCEQNLNHDAMYWYRQDPGQGLRLIYYSQIVNDFQKGDIAEGYSVSREKKESFPLTVTSAQKNPTAFYLCASGARGAGTGVRNQPQHFGDGTRLSIL.

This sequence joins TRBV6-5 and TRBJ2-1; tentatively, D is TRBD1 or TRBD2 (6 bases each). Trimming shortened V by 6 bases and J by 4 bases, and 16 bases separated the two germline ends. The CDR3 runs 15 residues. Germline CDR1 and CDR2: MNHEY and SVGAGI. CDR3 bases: TGTGCCAGCAGGCTGGGGGGCGGCGCATACAATGAGCAGTTCTTC. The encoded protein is CASRLGGGAYNEQFF.

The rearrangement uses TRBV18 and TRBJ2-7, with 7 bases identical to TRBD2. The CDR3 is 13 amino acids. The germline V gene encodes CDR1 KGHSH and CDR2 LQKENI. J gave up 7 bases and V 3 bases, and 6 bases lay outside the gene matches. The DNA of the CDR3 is TGTGCCAGCTCACCGCCCCTAGCGGAAGAGCAGTACTTC. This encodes CASSPPLAEEQYF. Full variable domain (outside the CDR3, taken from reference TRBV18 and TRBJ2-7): NAGVMQNPRHLVRRRGQEARLRCSPMKGHSHVYWYRQLPEEGLKFMVYLQKENIIDESGMPKERFSAEFPKEGPSILRIQQVVRGDSAAYFCASSPPLAEEQYFGPGTRLTVT.

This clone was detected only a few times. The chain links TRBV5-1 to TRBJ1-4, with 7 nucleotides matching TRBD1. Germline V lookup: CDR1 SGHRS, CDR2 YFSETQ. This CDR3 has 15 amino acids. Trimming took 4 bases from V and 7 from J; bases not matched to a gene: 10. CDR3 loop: CASSDDRAASEKLFF. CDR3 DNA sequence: TGCGCCAGCAGCGACGACAGGGCGGCGAGTGAAAAACTGTTTTTT.

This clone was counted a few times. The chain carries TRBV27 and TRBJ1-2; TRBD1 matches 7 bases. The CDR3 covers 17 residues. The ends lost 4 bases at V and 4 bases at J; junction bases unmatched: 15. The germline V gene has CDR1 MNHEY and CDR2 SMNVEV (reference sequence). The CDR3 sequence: CASSSQYPDRDSYGYTF. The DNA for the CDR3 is TGTGCCAGCAGTTCTCAATACCCCGACCGGGACAGCTATGGCTACACCTTC.

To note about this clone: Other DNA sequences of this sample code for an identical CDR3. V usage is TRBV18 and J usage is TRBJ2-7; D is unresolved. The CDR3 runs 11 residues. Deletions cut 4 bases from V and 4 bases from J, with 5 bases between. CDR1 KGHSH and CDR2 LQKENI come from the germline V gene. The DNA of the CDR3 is TGTGCCAGCTCACGGGAATACGAGCAGTACTTC. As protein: CASSREYEQYF.

CDR3 sequence: CASKRGASYEQYF. CDR3 nucleotide sequence: TGTGCCAGCAAGAGGGGGGCCTCCTACGAGCAGTACTTC. The chain joins TRBV6-5 to TRBJ2-7; D may match TRBD1 or TRBD2 (6 bases each). Germline V gene data show CDR1 as MNHEY and CDR2 as SVGAGI. V was shortened by 7 bases and J by 0 bases, with 10 bases between the two germline ends. This CDR3 contains 13 residues.

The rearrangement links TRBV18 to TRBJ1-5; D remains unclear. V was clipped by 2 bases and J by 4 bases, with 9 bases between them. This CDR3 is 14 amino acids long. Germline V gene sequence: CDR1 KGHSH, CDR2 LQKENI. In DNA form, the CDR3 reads TGTGCCAGCTCACCAATCGAGGGTAATCAGCCCCAGCATTTT. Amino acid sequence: CASSPIEGNQPQHF.

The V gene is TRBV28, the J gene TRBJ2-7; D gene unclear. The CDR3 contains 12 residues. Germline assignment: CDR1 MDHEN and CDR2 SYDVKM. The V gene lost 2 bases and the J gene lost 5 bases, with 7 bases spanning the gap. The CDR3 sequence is CASSLKGHEQYF. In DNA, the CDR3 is TGTGCCAGCAGTTTAAAAGGCCACGAGCAGTACTTC.

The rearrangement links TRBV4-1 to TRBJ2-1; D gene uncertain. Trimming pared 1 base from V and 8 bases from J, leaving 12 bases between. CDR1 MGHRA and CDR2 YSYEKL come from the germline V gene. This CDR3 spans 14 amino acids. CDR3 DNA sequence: TGCGCCAGCAGCCAAGTGCTGTTGGTAGATGAGCAGTTCTTC. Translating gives CASSQVLLVDEQFF.

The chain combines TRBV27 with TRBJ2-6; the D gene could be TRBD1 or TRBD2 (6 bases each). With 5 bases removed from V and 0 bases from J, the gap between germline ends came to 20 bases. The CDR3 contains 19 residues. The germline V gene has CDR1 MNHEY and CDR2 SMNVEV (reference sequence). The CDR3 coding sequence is TGTGCCAGCAGTGCAAGGAGGGGGGAAGGCCGCTCTGGGGCCAACGTCCTGACTTTC. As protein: CASSARRGEGRSGANVLTF.